This TCR beta chain was recovered during a study of T cells in Graves' hyperthyroidism and ophthalmopathy. The table lists this clonotype with many counts. TCR beta CDR3 region amplification was performed from RNA transcripts. Carried out on the TCR CDR3, a first-round RT-PCR used the HTBI primer set. Via MiXCR, TCRdb re-called the multiplex PCR reads, giving one row per CDR3 protein. The table records 150,000 or so distinct CDR3 sequences, about 20% of them present only once. Diagnosis relied on clinical symptoms, serum thyroxine and TRAb, thyroid ultrasound and orbital computed tomography. The germline CDR1 and CDR2 sequences are KGHSH and LQKENI. V was trimmed by 1 base and J by 6 bases, leaving 13 bases between them. The CDR3 is 15 amino acids.

Material: blood. The origin of this receptor is a woman aged 50 to 60 with Graves' hyperthyroidism that later progressed to Graves' ophthalmopathy. The J gene is TRBJ2-1, the V gene TRBV18; possible D gene TRBD2, 6 bases. The DNA of the CDR3 is TGTGCCAGCTCACCACTGCGGGGCTCATCCAATGAGCAGTTCTTC. Residues: CASSPLRGSSNEQFF.